This TCR beta chain was observed in a study of CD8 T cells in ankylosing spondylitis. Study results and caveats: Prior work had noted some motif variants in reactive arthritis blood and synovial fluid. CD8+ cells made up the disease-linked clones, which were relatively rare in peripheral blood. The study identified a TCR beta motif of several highly homologous variants that appeared characteristic of ankylosing spondylitis blood. Matched synovial fluid from ankylosing spondylitis patients was reported to be enriched for disease-linked clones.

The CDR3 has 13 residues. Germline lookup yields CDR1 SQVTM and CDR2 ANQGSEA. This clonotype was observed at least ten times. What it binds is not known. A read error may produce the germline difference seen at one junction end. TCRdb called the 5' RACE reads again in MiXCR, with one record for every CDR3 protein. The table shows 240,000 or so distinct CDR3 sequences, with roughly 8.6% occurring only once. The sample consisted of blood, either unsorted or a sorted T cell fraction (not recorded which). This receptor was taken from a male donor with ankylosing spondylitis or in good health (not recorded which). The genes are TRBV29-1 and TRBJ2-1; D is unresolved. The CDR3 nucleotides read TGCAGCGCAGTGCGCACCCGTGGGAATGCGCAGTTCTTC. The encoded protein is CSAVRTRGNAQFF.